Listed below are T cell receptor beta chains from one sample, sequenced in a study of T cells in Graves' hyperthyroidism and ophthalmopathy. TCRdb passed the multiplex PCR reads through MiXCR, listing each CDR3 protein once. The sample holds approximately 380,000 distinct CDR3 sequences, approximately 19% seen once. Material: blood. The receptors shown here come from a woman younger than 35 with Graves' hyperthyroidism. The CDR3 runs from the conserved cysteine through the conserved F or W. The D gene is left open where the match is weak. Clone size is not always given. Where it is, it says once, few, many or a class for expanded clones.

j_gene: TRBJ2-7; d_gene: NA; v_gene: TRBV3-1; abundance: NA; CDR3nt: TGTGCCAGCAGCCAAGTTACCGAGCAGTACTTC; CDR3aa: CASSQVTEQYF
j_gene: TRBJ2-7; d_gene: NA; v_gene: TRBV4-2; abundance: many; CDR3nt: TGTGCCAGCAGCCAAGACGGCGGGGAACCCTACGAGCAGTACTTC; CDR3aa: CASSQDGGEPYEQYF
j_gene: TRBJ2-5; d_gene: TRBD2; v_gene: TRBV24-1; abundance: NA; CDR3nt: TGTGCCACCAGTGACCCCGGACTAGATAACCAAGAGACCCAGTACTTC; CDR3aa: CATSDPGLDNQETQYF
j_gene: TRBJ2-7; d_gene: NA; v_gene: TRBV3-1; abundance: many; CDR3nt: TGTGCCAGCAGCCAAGGGACCCGGGGGGCGCGGCGGGCCGAGCAGTACTTC; CDR3aa: CASSQGTRGARRAEQYF
j_gene: TRBJ1-1; d_gene: NA; v_gene: TRBV6-5; abundance: many; CDR3nt: TGTGCCAGCAGTAGACAGGACATGAACACTGAAGCTTTCTTT; CDR3aa: CASSRQDMNTEAFF
j_gene: TRBJ1-1; d_gene: NA; v_gene: TRBV29-1; abundance: many; CDR3nt: TGCAGCGTTGAAGCGCGACGGCGGAACACTGAAGCTTTCTTT; CDR3aa: CSVEARRRNTEAFF
j_gene: TRBJ2-5; d_gene: NA; v_gene: TRBV30; abundance: many; CDR3nt: TGTGCCTGGAGTCGACGGCGGGAGACCCAGTACTTC; CDR3aa: CAWSRRRETQYF
j_gene: TRBJ1-1; d_gene: NA; v_gene: TRBV11-2; abundance: many; CDR3nt: TGTGCCAGCAGCTCTTTCAGGGGCCCCCGATACACTGAAGCTTTCTTT; CDR3aa: CASSSFRGPRYTEAFF
j_gene: TRBJ2-5; d_gene: NA; v_gene: TRBV11-2; abundance: NA; CDR3nt: TGTGCCAGCAGCTTAGAAGGGTTGAGACCAGGGCTCCCACGGGCACAAGAGACCCAGTACTTC; CDR3aa: CASSLEGLRPGLPRAQETQYF
j_gene: TRBJ2-2; d_gene: NA; v_gene: TRBV20-1; abundance: many; CDR3nt: TGCAGTGCTAGAGATCTGTCGGGGCACGGGGAGCTGTTTTTT; CDR3aa: CSARDLSGHGELFF
j_gene: TRBJ2-4; d_gene: TRBD1; v_gene: TRBV2; abundance: many; CDR3nt: TGTGCCAGCCTCGTGCAGGGGGCGGCCAAAAACATTCAGTACTTC; CDR3aa: CASLVQGAAKNIQYF
j_gene: TRBJ1-5; d_gene: NA; v_gene: TRBV18; abundance: few; CDR3nt: TGTGCCAGCTCACCCCGTGGTCGACGGATCTATAGCAATCAGCCCCAGCATTTT; CDR3aa: CASSPRGRRIYSNQPQHF
j_gene: TRBJ2-2; d_gene: TRBD2; v_gene: TRBV28; abundance: many; CDR3nt: TGTGCCAGCAGTTCAGCGGGGCGGCGGGGCGGGGAGCTGTTTTTT; CDR3aa: CASSSAGRRGGELFF
j_gene: TRBJ1-1; d_gene: NA; v_gene: TRBV6-5; abundance: many; CDR3nt: TGTGCCAGTCAGATTTCGATGTGGGCAGAGGCTTTCTTT; CDR3aa: CASQISMWAEAFF
j_gene: TRBJ1-1; d_gene: NA; v_gene: TRBV29-1; abundance: many; CDR3nt: TGCAGCGTCCCGAGGTGGGGGGGCGCCAACACTGAAGCTTTCTTT; CDR3aa: CSVPRWGGANTEAFF
j_gene: TRBJ2-5; d_gene: NA; v_gene: TRBV20-1; abundance: many; CDR3nt: TGCAGTGCTACCGGACCTATGCAAGAGACCCAGTACTTC; CDR3aa: CSATGPMQETQYF
j_gene: TRBJ1-1; d_gene: TRBD1; v_gene: TRBV30; abundance: many; CDR3nt: TGTGCCTGGAGTGACAGGGGGAACACTGAAGCTTTCTTT; CDR3aa: CAWSDRGNTEAFF
j_gene: TRBJ2-7; d_gene: NA; v_gene: TRBV6-1; abundance: many; CDR3nt: TGTGCCAGCAGTGACCACCGCGGGAACTCCCACTACGGGCAGTACTTC; CDR3aa: CASSDHRGNSHYGQYF
j_gene: TRBJ2-5; d_gene: NA; v_gene: TRBV2; abundance: many; CDR3nt: TGTGCCAGCAGTTTCCCCCATTCGGAGACCCAGTACTTC; CDR3aa: CASSFPHSETQYF
j_gene: TRBJ2-5; d_gene: NA; v_gene: TRBV6-1; abundance: many; CDR3nt: TGTGCCAGCAGTGAAAGCAGACTCCAAGAGACCCAGTACTTC; CDR3aa: CASSESRLQETQYF
j_gene: TRBJ2-5; d_gene: TRBD2; v_gene: TRBV15; abundance: many; CDR3nt: TGTGCCACCAGCACTAATAGCGGGGGGGAAGAGACCCAGTACTTC; CDR3aa: CATSTNSGGEETQYF
j_gene: TRBJ1-5; d_gene: TRBD1; v_gene: TRBV28; abundance: NA; CDR3nt: TGTGCCAGCAGTTTCTTTAAAGACAGGGGGAAGCCCCAGCATTTT; CDR3aa: CASSFFKDRGKPQHF
j_gene: TRBJ2-5; d_gene: NA; v_gene: TRBV12-3/TRBV12-4; abundance: NA; CDR3nt: TGTGCCAGCAGCGACAGGGAGGGAGAGACCCAGTACTTC; CDR3aa: CASSDREGETQYF
j_gene: TRBJ1-1; d_gene: NA; v_gene: TRBV28; abundance: NA; CDR3nt: TGTGCCAGCATTTCTAAAGGGGCAGCGAACACTGAAGCTTTCTTT; CDR3aa: CASISKGAANTEAFF
j_gene: TRBJ2-7; d_gene: NA; v_gene: TRBV25-1; abundance: many; CDR3nt: TGTGCCACAGGAGATTACGAGCAGTACTTC; CDR3aa: CATGDYEQYF
j_gene: TRBJ1-6; d_gene: TRBD1; v_gene: TRBV6-1; abundance: many; CDR3nt: TGTGCCAGCTCCTCCCCGGGACAGGCTCAAAATTCACCCCTCCACTTT; CDR3aa: CASSSPGQAQNSPLHF
j_gene: TRBJ2-4; d_gene: NA; v_gene: TRBV11-2; abundance: many; CDR3nt: TGTGCCAGCAGTCTCGTCTACCACAGGGAATTGGGCCCACGCATTCAGTACTTC; CDR3aa: CASSLVYHRELGPRIQYF
j_gene: TRBJ2-7; d_gene: NA; v_gene: TRBV2; abundance: many; CDR3nt: TGTGCCAGCAGTCCCCGATTGACAGCCTCCTACGAGCAGTACTTC; CDR3aa: CASSPRLTASYEQYF
j_gene: TRBJ2-7; d_gene: TRBD1; v_gene: TRBV12-3/TRBV12-4; abundance: many; CDR3nt: TGTGCCAGCAATCGACAGGGCGACGAGCAGTACTTC; CDR3aa: CASNRQGDEQYF
j_gene: TRBJ1-2; d_gene: NA; v_gene: TRBV20-1; abundance: many; CDR3nt: TGCAGTGCTAGAGATTGGGCGGAGAAGAAGGGTGGCTACACCTTC; CDR3aa: CSARDWAEKKGGYTF
j_gene: TRBJ2-3; d_gene: TRBD1; v_gene: TRBV6-5; abundance: many; CDR3nt: TGTGCCAGCAGCTACGGGACAGGGGACACAGGTACGCAGTATTTT; CDR3aa: CASSYGTGDTGTQYF
j_gene: TRBJ1-1; d_gene: NA; v_gene: TRBV5-1; abundance: many; CDR3nt: TGCGCCAGCAGCCCCGACGACCGTAGCGACACTGAAGCTTTCTTT; CDR3aa: CASSPDDRSDTEAFF
j_gene: TRBJ1-1; d_gene: TRBD1; v_gene: TRBV6-5; abundance: many; CDR3nt: TGTGCCAGCAGTTACTCGGAGACAGGGGTTACTGAAGCTTTCTTT; CDR3aa: CASSYSETGVTEAFF
j_gene: TRBJ2-4; d_gene: NA; v_gene: TRBV28; abundance: many; CDR3nt: TGTGCCAGCAGCCCCCTCCCGTCTGGGGGACGGATTGTAGCCAAAAACATTCAGTACTTC; CDR3aa: CASSPLPSGGRIVAKNIQYF
j_gene: TRBJ2-2; d_gene: TRBD2; v_gene: TRBV18; abundance: NA; CDR3nt: TGTGCCAGCTCACCTTTGGGACTAGCCAACACCGGGGAGCTGTTTTTT; CDR3aa: CASSPLGLANTGELFF
j_gene: TRBJ1-1; d_gene: NA; v_gene: TRBV20-1; abundance: many; CDR3nt: TGCAGTGCTATAACCCCCCGTGGGGTGCTCAACACTGAAGCTTTCTTT; CDR3aa: CSAITPRGVLNTEAFF
j_gene: TRBJ2-5; d_gene: NA; v_gene: TRBV6-1; abundance: many; CDR3nt: TGTGCCAGCAGTAAAGCCGGGGAGACCCAGTACTTC; CDR3aa: CASSKAGETQYF
j_gene: TRBJ1-5; d_gene: NA; v_gene: TRBV27; abundance: many; CDR3nt: TGTGCCAGCAGTTTCCGGGGACCGAGAAATCAGCCCCAGCATTTT; CDR3aa: CASSFRGPRNQPQHF
j_gene: TRBJ2-5; d_gene: TRBD2; v_gene: TRBV7-2; abundance: many; CDR3nt: TGTGCCAGCAGCATAAGCCTAGCGGAGCAAGAGACCCAGTACTTC; CDR3aa: CASSISLAEQETQYF
j_gene: TRBJ2-5; d_gene: NA; v_gene: TRBV5-4; abundance: many; CDR3nt: TGTGCCAGCAGCCGGGACCGCTGGGAGACCCAGTACTTC; CDR3aa: CASSRDRWETQYF
j_gene: TRBJ1-3; d_gene: NA; v_gene: TRBV7-6; abundance: many; CDR3nt: TGTGCCAGCAGCCGCAACCCACTATGGGGGGCCTCTGGAAACACCATATATTTT; CDR3aa: CASSRNPLWGASGNTIYF
j_gene: TRBJ1-2; d_gene: TRBD1; v_gene: TRBV5-1; abundance: many; CDR3nt: TGCGCCAGCAGCGGGGGGGACAGGGAGAACTATGGCTACACCTTC; CDR3aa: CASSGGDRENYGYTF
j_gene: TRBJ1-1; d_gene: NA; v_gene: TRBV2; abundance: NA; CDR3nt: TGTGCCAGCGGAAAAGCTTTCTTT; CDR3aa: CASGKAFF
j_gene: TRBJ2-7; d_gene: TRBD1; v_gene: TRBV6-8; abundance: NA; CDR3nt: TGTGCCAGCAGTTACTGGACAGGTTCCTACTACGAGCAGTACTTC; CDR3aa: CASSYWTGSYYEQYF
j_gene: TRBJ2-7; d_gene: NA; v_gene: TRBV20-1; abundance: many; CDR3nt: TGCAGTGCTAGTGGGGACACCCCCTACGAGCAGTACTTC; CDR3aa: CSASGDTPYEQYF
j_gene: TRBJ2-7; d_gene: TRBD1; v_gene: TRBV6-1; abundance: many; CDR3nt: TGTGCCAGCAGTGGTGCAGGGGGCATCTCCTACGAGCAGTACTTC; CDR3aa: CASSGAGGISYEQYF
j_gene: TRBJ1-1; d_gene: NA; v_gene: TRBV5-1; abundance: many; CDR3nt: TGCGCCAGCAGCTTGGAGGGTTTCAACACTGAAGCTTTCTTT; CDR3aa: CASSLEGFNTEAFF
j_gene: TRBJ1-5; d_gene: NA; v_gene: TRBV24-1; abundance: NA; CDR3nt: TGTGCCACCTTTTTGGCTACGAGCAATCAGCCCCAGCATTTT; CDR3aa: CATFLATSNQPQHF
j_gene: TRBJ2-5; d_gene: NA; v_gene: TRBV29-1; abundance: NA; CDR3nt: TGCAGCGTTGTGCCAAGGGATGAAGAGACCCAGTACTTC; CDR3aa: CSVVPRDEETQYF
j_gene: TRBJ1-2; d_gene: TRBD1; v_gene: TRBV6-1; abundance: few; CDR3nt: TGTGCCAGCAGTGAAACCGGGACAGGGGGCGGAGGCTACACCTTC; CDR3aa: CASSETGTGGGGYTF
j_gene: TRBJ2-7; d_gene: NA; v_gene: TRBV6-5; abundance: many; CDR3nt: TGTGCCAGCAGTTACTCGGGCCGGGGGAGCTCCTACGAGCAGTACTTC; CDR3aa: CASSYSGRGSSYEQYF
j_gene: TRBJ2-7; d_gene: NA; v_gene: TRBV7-8; abundance: many; CDR3nt: TGTGCCAGCAGCTCCTACCGACAGACCTACGAGCAGTACTTC; CDR3aa: CASSSYRQTYEQYF
j_gene: TRBJ2-7; d_gene: TRBD2; v_gene: TRBV7-2; abundance: many; CDR3nt: TGTGCCAGCAGCACGTCTAGCGGGGGGCGCTACGAGCAGTACTTC; CDR3aa: CASSTSSGGRYEQYF
j_gene: TRBJ1-2; d_gene: NA; v_gene: TRBV9; abundance: many; CDR3nt: TGTGCCAGCAGCGTAGGATTCGGGCAGGACTATGGCTACACCTTC; CDR3aa: CASSVGFGQDYGYTF